These 18 T cell receptor beta chains share one sample of origin, sequenced in a study of shared clonotypes between healthy human individuals. The assay was immunoSEQ multiplex PCR, and TCRdb's table has in-frame clones only and misses some. The sample records some 2.1 million clones, 80% to 95% being singletons. As defined, naive CD8 cells were CD45RO-negative and positively selected for CCR7, with terminally differentiated effector memory CD45RA+ cells excluded. The material sequenced was naive CD8+ T cells from PBMCs. The receptor source for this set is a man between 18 and 29 years old in good health. Some clones in this sample may be carry-over from other donors' samples.

V gene TRBV6-5 combines with J gene TRBJ2-7; TRBD1 matches at 10 bases. CDR1 and CDR2 (germline): MNHEY, SVGAGI. The CDR3 spans 14 residues. V dropped 1 base and J dropped 4; count of bases not matched to a gene: 1. This chain's CDR3 is CASSYWGQGYEQYF. The CDR3 DNA follows: TGTGCCAGCAGTTACTGGGGACAGGGGTACGAGCAGTACTTC.

The rearrangement joins TRBV14 to TRBJ1-1; D is uncertain. Deletions cut 4 bases from V and 1 base from J, with 10 bases between. The CDR3 has 14 residues. In germline, CDR1 is SGHDN, CDR2 FVKESK. The CDR3 bases are TGTGCCAGCAGCCCCGTCAGATCGAACACTGAAGCTTTCTTT. Its protein product is CASSPVRSNTEAFF.

The chain carries TRBV30 and TRBJ2-1, with 10 bases matching TRBD2. V shed 8 bases, J shed 8 bases, and the junction held 15 bases outside the gene matches. CDR1 is GTSNPN and CDR2 is SVGIG in the germline V gene (reference sequence). The CDR3 contains 15 residues. The CDR3 coding sequence is TGTGCCGTACCTTATAGCGGGAGGAACCTCCATGAGCAGTTCTTC. The encoded protein is CAVPYSGRNLHEQFF.

This clone was detected a few times. The chain links TRBV28 to TRBJ1-5; tentatively, D is TRBD1 (6 bases). The CDR3 has 13 residues. Germline V gene data show CDR1 as MDHEN and CDR2 as SYDVKM. V was pared by 8 bases and J by 11 bases, with 19 bases between. The CDR3 sequence is CASRGHGGEAQHF. The CDR3 coding sequence is TGTGCCAGCCGGGGGCATGGAGGGGAGGCCCAGCATTTT.

The chain joins TRBV11-2 to TRBJ2-7; a possible D gene is TRBD2 (5 bases). This CDR3 is 13 amino acids long. Germline V gene data show CDR1 as SGHAT and CDR2 as FQNNGV. Trimming left V 5 bases short and J 9 bases short, with 17 bases between. CDR3 coding DNA: TGTGCCAGCAGCCAGACGGTAGCCCGGGGGCAGTACTTC. This codes for CASSQTVARGQYF.

The chain recombines TRBV11-2 with TRBJ2-1; TRBD2 agrees at 8 bases. The CDR3 sequence is 15 residues long. From germline, CDR1 is SGHAT and CDR2 FQNNGV. V shed 3 bases and J 8 bases; nucleotides not matched to a gene: 9. CDR3 sequence (DNA): TGTGCCAGCAGCTTGGGTAGCGGGATAGCGCATGAGCAGTTCTTC. Translated: CASSLGSGIAHEQFF.

Details on this clone: The sample holds other DNA sequences that translate to the same CDR3. The chain uses TRBV27 and TRBJ2-7; D is perhaps TRBD2 (6 bases). V was trimmed by 6 bases and J by 0 bases, leaving 18 bases between them. Per germline, CDR1 MNHEY and CDR2 SMNVEV (reference sequence). This CDR3 has 16 amino acids. The CDR3 region has the DNA TGTGCCAGCAGCCCCTCCGCGGGACCGAGCTCCTACGAGCAGTACTTC. It translates to CASSPSAGPSSYEQYF.

About this clone itself: The same CDR3 is also encoded by other DNA sequences in this sample. The V and J genes are TRBV7-9 and TRBJ2-7, with 9 bases that match TRBD1. CDR3 length: 14 residues. Germline trimming cut 3 bases from V and 4 bases from J; bases unmatched to any gene: 4. Germline values: CDR1 SEHNR, CDR2 FQNEAQ (reference sequence). CDR3 protein: CASSFGGQGYEQYF. The CDR3 DNA reads TGTGCCAGCAGCTTTGGCGGACAGGGGTACGAGCAGTACTTC. Full variable domain (missing parts from reference TRBV7-9 and TRBJ2-7): DTGVSQNPRHKITKRGQNVTFRCDPISEHNRLYWYRQTLGQGPEFLTYFQNEAQLEKSRLLSDRFSAERPKGSFSTLEIQRTEQGDSAMYLCASSFGGQGYEQYFGPGTRLTVT.

The chain joins TRBV5-4 to TRBJ2-7; possible D gene TRBD2, 5 bases. Trimming removed 4 bases at V and 6 bases at J, with 11 bases between. The CDR3 is 12 amino acids. The germline V gene has CDR1 SGHNT and CDR2 YYREEE (reference sequence). The CDR3 DNA sequence: TGTGCCAGCAGCCCGGGGTCGGTCGAGCAGTACTTC. It yields the protein CASSPGSVEQYF.

The rearrangement uses TRBV10-3 and TRBJ2-7; no reliable D call. The length of the CDR3 is 14 residues. V lost 3 bases to trimming and J lost 2 bases, with 11 bases between them. Germline loops: CDR1 ENHRY, CDR2 SYGVKD. The CDR3 region is CAISDAGTTYEQYF. CDR3 coding DNA: TGTGCCATCAGTGATGCAGGTACCACCTACGAGCAGTACTTC.

A remark on this clone: Other DNA sequences of this sample code for an identical CDR3. The chain links TRBV20-1 to TRBJ2-7; unclear D gene. The CDR3 is 11 amino acids. Trimming took off 0 bases at V and 2 bases at J, with 2 bases between the two ends. The germline CDR1 and CDR2 sequences are DFQATT and SNEGSKA (reference sequence). The chain's CDR3 is CSARDPYEQYF. The CDR3 DNA reads TGCAGTGCTAGAGACCCCTACGAGCAGTACTTC.

This clone came up once. This sequence joins TRBV18 and TRBJ1-1; a possible D gene is TRBD1 (5 bases). The germline CDR1 and CDR2 sequences are KGHSH and LQKENI. V was clipped by 3 bases and J by 0 bases, with 14 bases between them. This CDR3 contains 16 residues. CDR3 DNA sequence: TGTGCCAGCTCACCCCTCGGGGGGATCATGAACACTGAAGCTTTCTTT. Encoded protein: CASSPLGGIMNTEAFF.

V usage is TRBV5-4 and J usage is TRBJ2-7, with 7 nucleotides matching TRBD1. Germline V gene lookup returns CDR1 SGHNT and CDR2 YYREEE (reference sequence). The V and J ends lost 3 bases and 2 bases, in that order; junction bases with no gene match: 2. The CDR3 has 13 amino acids. CDR3 amino acids: CASSWTGTYEQYF. The CDR3 bases are TGTGCCAGCAGCTGGACAGGAACCTACGAGCAGTACTTC.

The chain uses TRBV9 and TRBJ2-3; D may be TRBD1 (5 bases). Germline assignment: CDR1 SGDLS and CDR2 YYNGEE. Trimming stripped 1 base from V and 6 bases from J, with 15 bases between. The CDR3 is 15 amino acids. The CDR3 sequence: CASSVPGAGLDTQYF. The CDR3 DNA follows: TGTGCCAGCAGCGTACCTGGGGCAGGGTTGGATACGCAGTATTTT.

For this clone: Other DNA sequences in this sample translate to the same CDR3. This chain connects TRBV28 to TRBJ2-7; the match to TRBD1 covers 7 bases. Germline trimming cut 4 bases from V and 4 bases from J; bases unmatched to any gene: 4. CDR3 length: 13 amino acids. Germline values: CDR1 MDHEN, CDR2 SYDVKM. CDR3 coding DNA: TGTGCCAGCAGTTATGACAGGGCGTACGAGCAGTACTTC. Translated, it gives CASSYDRAYEQYF.

The chain has TRBV4-1 and TRBJ2-2, with D possibly matching TRBD2 (6 bases). The CDR3 spans 21 residues. The V and J ends lost 1 base and 4 bases respectively, with 28 bases between them. Germline CDR1 is MGHRA and CDR2 is YSYEKL. The CDR3 is CASSQAPLGDFNFRGTGELFF. CDR3 sequence (DNA): TGCGCCAGCAGCCAAGCCCCCTTGGGGGACTTCAATTTTAGGGGCACCGGGGAGCTGTTTTTT.

The chain combines TRBV7-9 with TRBJ2-1; D possibly corresponds to TRBD1 (6 bases). Between the trimmed V and J ends, which lost 2 bases and 7 bases, there was a span of 12 bases. The germline gives CDR1 SEHNR, CDR2 FQNEAQ (reference sequence). The CDR3 totals 14 residues. CDR3 loop: CASSLPGVANEQFF. The CDR3 nucleotides are TGTGCCAGCAGCTTACCAGGGGTCGCGAATGAGCAGTTCTTC.

This clone was observed a single time. The genes are TRBV7-8 and TRBJ1-2, with D possibly being TRBD1 (5 bases). Between the trimmed V and J ends, which lost 10 bases and 6 bases, there was a span of 15 bases. Germline values: CDR1 SGHVS, CDR2 FQNEAQ. This CDR3 spans 12 amino acids. Written as DNA, the CDR3 is TGTGCCACCCTGACGCCGGGGCATGGCTACACCTTC. This sequence encodes CATLTPGHGYTF.